The entry below describes one TCR beta chain. These data originate in a study of cytomegalovirus exposure and HLA in healthy donors. Germline CDR1 and CDR2: MNHNS and SASEGT. This CDR3 has 13 residues. Trimming cost V 7 bases and J 6 bases, with 13 bases left between them. 60 Vbeta and 13 Jbeta primers were used in PCR. Some clones are missing from TCRdb's copy, which holds only in-frame ones; the method was immunoSEQ multiplex PCR. The table has under 150,000 clones, around four fifths seen once. The origin of this receptor is a man aged 25 to 40 in good health and CMV-seronegative. This rearrangement joins TRBV6-1 to TRBJ2-1, with a weak D call TRBD1 (5 bases). The sample taken for sequencing was PBMCs. The DNA for the CDR3 is TGTGCCAGCAAGGACAAACGGGTCAATGAGCAGTTCTTC. Its protein is CASKDKRVNEQFF.